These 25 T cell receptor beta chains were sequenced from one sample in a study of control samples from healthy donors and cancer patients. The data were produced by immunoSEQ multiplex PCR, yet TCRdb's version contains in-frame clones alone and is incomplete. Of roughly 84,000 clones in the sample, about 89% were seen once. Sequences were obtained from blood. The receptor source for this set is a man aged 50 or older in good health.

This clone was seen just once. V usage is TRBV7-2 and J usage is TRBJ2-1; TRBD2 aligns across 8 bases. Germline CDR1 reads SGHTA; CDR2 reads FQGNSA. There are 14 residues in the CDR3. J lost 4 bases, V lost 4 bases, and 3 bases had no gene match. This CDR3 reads CASSSRLAYNEQFF. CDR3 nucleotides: TGTGCCAGCAGCTCCCGACTAGCGTACAATGAGCAGTTCTTC.

CDR3 sequence: CASSEGGGGSSTDTQYF. The DNA of the CDR3 is TGTGCCAGCAGTGAAGGCGGGGGGGGGTCTAGCACAGATACGCAGTATTTT. The chain uses TRBV2 and TRBJ2-3, with 9 nucleotides matching TRBD2. The CDR3 contains 17 residues. J lost 0 bases, V lost 1 base, and 5 bases had no gene match. CDR1 SNHLY and CDR2 FYNNEI come from the germline V gene.

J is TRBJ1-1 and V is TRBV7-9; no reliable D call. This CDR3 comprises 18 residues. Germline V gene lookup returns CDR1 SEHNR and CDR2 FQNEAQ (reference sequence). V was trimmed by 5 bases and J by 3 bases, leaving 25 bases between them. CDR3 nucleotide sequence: TGTGCCAGCAGCCCTTTACTATCCATGTTTCTCCGGGACACTGAAGCTTTCTTT. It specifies CASSPLLSMFLRDTEAFF.

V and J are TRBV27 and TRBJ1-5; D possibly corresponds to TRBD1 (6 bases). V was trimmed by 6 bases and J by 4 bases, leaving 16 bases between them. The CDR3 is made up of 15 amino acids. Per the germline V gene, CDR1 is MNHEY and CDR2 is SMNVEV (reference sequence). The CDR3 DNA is TGTGCCAGCAGCCCTACCAGGGGAGGGAATCAGCCCCAGCATTTT. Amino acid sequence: CASSPTRGGNQPQHF.

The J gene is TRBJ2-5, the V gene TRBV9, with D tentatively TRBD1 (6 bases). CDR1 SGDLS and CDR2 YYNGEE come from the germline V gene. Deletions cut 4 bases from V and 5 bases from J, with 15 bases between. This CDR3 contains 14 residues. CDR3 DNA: TGTGCCAGCAGCCCCGGGACCCAGGGGGAGACCCAGTACTTC. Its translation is CASSPGTQGETQYF.

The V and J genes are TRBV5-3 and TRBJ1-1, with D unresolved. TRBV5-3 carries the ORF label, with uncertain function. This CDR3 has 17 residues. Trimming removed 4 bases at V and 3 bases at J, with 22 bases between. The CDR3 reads CARSASRWVLIYTEAFF. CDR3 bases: TGTGCCAGAAGCGCGAGCCGCTGGGTCCTCATCTACACTGAAGCTTTCTTT.

CDR3 in DNA: TGTGCTAGTGGTTTGGTACCAACAGGGGGCTATGAGCAGTTCTTC. It codes for CASGLVPTGGYEQFF. The rearrangement links TRBV12-5 to TRBJ2-1; TRBD1 agrees at 9 bases. CDR1 LGHNT and CDR2 FRNRAP come from the germline V gene. This CDR3 has 15 amino acids. Trimming took 0 bases from V and 8 from J; bases not matched to a gene: 5.

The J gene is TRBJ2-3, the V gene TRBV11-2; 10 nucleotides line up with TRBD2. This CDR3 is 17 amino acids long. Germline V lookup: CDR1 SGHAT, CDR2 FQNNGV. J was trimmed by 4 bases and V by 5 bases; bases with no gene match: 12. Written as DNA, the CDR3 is TGTGCCAGCAGCCGTCAAAGGAGCGGGGGGGCATCAGATACGCAGTATTTT. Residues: CASSRQRSGGASDTQYF.

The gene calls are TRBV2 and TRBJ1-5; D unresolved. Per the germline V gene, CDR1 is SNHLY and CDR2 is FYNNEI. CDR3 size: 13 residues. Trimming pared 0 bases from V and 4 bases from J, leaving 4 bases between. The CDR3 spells CASSEAGNQPQHF. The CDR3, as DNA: TGTGCCAGCAGTGAAGCGGGAAATCAGCCCCAGCATTTT.

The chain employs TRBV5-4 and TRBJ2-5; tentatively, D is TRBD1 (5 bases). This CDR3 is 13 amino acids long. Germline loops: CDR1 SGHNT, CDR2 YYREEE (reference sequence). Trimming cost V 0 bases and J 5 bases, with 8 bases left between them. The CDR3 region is CASSLGQGETQYF. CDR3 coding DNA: TGTGCCAGCAGCTTGGGGCAGGGCGAGACCCAGTACTTC.

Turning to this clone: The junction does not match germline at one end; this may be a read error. CDR3 coding DNA: TGTGCCAGCAGTTTGGACGGGAGGCAGCAGTACTTC. Protein sequence: CASSLDGRQQYF. This chain connects TRBV5-4 to TRBJ2-7, with TRBD2 matching 7 bases. The CDR3 extends over 12 amino acids. Germline V lookup: CDR1 SGHNT, CDR2 YYREEE (reference sequence). Supplemented by reference TRBV5-4 and TRBJ2-7, the full variable domain reads ETGVTQSPTHLIKTRGQQVTLRCSSQSGHNTVSWYQQALGQGPQFIFQYYREEENGRGNFPPRFSGLQFPNYSSELNVNALELDDSALYLCASSLDGRQQYFGPGTRLTVT.

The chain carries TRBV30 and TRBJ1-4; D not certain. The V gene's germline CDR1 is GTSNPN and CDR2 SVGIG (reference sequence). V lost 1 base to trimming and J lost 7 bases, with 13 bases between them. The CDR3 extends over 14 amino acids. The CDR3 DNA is TGTGCCTGGAGTGGCCAGACACTAATTGAAAAACTGTTTTTT. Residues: CAWSGQTLIEKLFF.

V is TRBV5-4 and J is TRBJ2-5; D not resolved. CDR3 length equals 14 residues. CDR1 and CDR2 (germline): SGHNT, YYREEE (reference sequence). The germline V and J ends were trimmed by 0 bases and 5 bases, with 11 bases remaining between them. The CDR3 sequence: CASSLALAQETQYF. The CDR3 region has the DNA TGTGCCAGCAGCTTGGCGTTAGCCCAGGAGACCCAGTACTTC. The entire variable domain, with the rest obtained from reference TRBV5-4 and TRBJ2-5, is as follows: ETGVTQSPTHLIKTRGQQVTLRCSSQSGHNTVSWYQQALGQGPQFIFQYYREEENGRGNFPPRFSGLQFPNYSSELNVNALELDDSALYLCASSLALAQETQYFGPGTRLLVL.

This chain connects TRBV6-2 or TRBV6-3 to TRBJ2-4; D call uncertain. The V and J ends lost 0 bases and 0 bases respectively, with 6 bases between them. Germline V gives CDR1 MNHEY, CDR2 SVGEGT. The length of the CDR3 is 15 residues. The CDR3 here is CASSYSTLAKNIQYF. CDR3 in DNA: TGTGCCAGCAGTTACTCGACCCTAGCCAAAAACATTCAGTACTTC.

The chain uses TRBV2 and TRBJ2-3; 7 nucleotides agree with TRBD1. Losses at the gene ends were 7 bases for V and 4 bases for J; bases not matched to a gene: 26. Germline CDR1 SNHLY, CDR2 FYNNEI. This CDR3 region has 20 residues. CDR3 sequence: CASIPKSTLGRGQLPDTQYF. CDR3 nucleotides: TGTGCCAGCATCCCCAAGAGCACCCTAGGAAGGGGGCAATTACCAGATACGCAGTATTTT.

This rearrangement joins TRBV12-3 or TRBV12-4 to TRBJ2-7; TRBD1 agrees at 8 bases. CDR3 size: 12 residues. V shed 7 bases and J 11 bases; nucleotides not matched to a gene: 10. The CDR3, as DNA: TGTGCCAGCATGGGGGCAGGGGGCCCTGAGTACTTC. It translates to CASMGAGGPEYF.

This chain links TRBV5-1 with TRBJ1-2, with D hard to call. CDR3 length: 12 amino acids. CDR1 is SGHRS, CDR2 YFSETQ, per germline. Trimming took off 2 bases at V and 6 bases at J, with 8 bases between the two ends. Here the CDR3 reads CASSLSRDGYTF. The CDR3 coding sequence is TGCGCCAGCAGCTTATCCCGGGATGGCTACACCTTC. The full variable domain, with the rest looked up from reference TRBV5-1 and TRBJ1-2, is KAGVTQTPRYLIKTRGQQVTLSCSPISGHRSVSWYQQTPGQGLQFLFEYFSETQRNKGNFPGRFSGRQFSNSRSEMNVSTLELGDSALYLCASSLSRDGYTFGSGTRLTVV.

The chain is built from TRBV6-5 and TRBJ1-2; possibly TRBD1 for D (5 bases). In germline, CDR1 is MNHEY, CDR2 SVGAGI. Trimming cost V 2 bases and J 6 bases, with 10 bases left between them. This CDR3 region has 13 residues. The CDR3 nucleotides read TGTGCCAGCAGTTACCCGGACAAAAATGGCTACACCTTC. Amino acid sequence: CASSYPDKNGYTF.

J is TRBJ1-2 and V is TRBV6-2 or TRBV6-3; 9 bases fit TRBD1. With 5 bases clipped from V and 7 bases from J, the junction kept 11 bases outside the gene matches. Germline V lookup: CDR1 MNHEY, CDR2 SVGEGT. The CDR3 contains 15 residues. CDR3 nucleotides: TGTGCCAGCAGTCCCCGGGGACAGGGCCGGACTGGCTACACCTTC. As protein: CASSPRGQGRTGYTF.

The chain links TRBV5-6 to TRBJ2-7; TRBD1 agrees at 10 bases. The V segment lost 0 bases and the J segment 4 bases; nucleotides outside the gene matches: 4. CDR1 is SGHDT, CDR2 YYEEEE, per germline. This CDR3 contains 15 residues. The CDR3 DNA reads TGTGCCAGCAGCTTGGTCCCGGGACAGGGGTACGAGCAGTACTTC. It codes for CASSLVPGQGYEQYF.

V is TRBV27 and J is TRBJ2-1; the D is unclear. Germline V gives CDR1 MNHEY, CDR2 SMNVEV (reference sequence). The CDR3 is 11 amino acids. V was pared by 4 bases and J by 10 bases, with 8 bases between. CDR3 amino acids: CASSSNGEQFF. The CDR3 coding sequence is TGTGCCAGCAGTTCGAACGGGGAGCAGTTCTTC.

In DNA, the CDR3 is TGTGCCAGCAGCCGACACTCGTCGGAGGGACACAATGAGCAGTTCTTC. Translated: CASSRHSSEGHNEQFF. The chain employs TRBV7-6 and TRBJ2-1; TRBD2 might be the D (6 bases). Trimming took 5 bases from V and 5 from J, leaving 19 bases between them. The CDR3 spans 16 residues. CDR1 SGHVS and CDR2 FNYEAQ come from the germline V gene.

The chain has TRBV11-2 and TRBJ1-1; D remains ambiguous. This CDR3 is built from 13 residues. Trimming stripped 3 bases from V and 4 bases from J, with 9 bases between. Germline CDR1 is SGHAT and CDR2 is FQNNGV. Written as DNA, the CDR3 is TGTGCCAGCAGCTTTGCCAGTGGCACTGAAGCTTTCTTT. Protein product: CASSFASGTEAFF.

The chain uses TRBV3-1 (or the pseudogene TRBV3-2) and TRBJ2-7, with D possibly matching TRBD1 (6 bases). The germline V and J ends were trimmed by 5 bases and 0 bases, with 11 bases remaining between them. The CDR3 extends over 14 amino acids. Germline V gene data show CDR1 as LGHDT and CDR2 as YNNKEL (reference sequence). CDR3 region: CASSGTRSSYEQYF. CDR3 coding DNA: TGTGCCAGCAGCGGGACACGGAGCTCCTACGAGCAGTACTTC.

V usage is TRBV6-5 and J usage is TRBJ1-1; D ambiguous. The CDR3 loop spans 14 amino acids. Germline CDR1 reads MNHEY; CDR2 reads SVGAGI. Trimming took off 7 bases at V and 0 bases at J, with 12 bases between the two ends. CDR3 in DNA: TGTGCCAGCACCCTGGGAGGGTTGAACACTGAAGCTTTCTTT. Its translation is CASTLGGLNTEAFF.